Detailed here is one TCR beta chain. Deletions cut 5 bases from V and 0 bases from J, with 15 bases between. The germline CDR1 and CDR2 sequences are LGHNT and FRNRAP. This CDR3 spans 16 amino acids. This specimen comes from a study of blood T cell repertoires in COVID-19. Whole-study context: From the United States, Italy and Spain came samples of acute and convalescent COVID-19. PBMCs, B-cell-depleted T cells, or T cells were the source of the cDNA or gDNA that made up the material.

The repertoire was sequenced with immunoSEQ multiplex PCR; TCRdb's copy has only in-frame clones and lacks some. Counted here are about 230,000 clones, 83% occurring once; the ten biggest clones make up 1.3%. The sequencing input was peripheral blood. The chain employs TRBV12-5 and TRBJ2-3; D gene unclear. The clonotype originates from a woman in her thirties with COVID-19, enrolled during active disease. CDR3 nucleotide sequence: TGTGCTAGTGGTCCCCCTCCAGCGAGAAGCACAGATACGCAGTATTTT. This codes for CASGPPPARSTDTQYF.